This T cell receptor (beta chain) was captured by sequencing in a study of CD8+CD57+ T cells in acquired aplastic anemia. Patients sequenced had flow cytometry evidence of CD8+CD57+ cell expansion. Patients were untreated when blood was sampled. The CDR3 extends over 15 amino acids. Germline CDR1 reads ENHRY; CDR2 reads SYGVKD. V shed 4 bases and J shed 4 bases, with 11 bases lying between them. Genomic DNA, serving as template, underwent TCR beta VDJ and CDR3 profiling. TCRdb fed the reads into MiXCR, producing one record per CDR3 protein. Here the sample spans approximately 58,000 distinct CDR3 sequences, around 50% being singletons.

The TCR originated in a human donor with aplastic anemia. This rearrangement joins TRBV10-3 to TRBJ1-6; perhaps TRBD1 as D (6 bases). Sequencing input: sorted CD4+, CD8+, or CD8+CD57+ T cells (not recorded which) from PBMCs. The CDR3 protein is CAISVTGSYNSPLHF. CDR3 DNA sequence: TGTGCCATCAGTGTGACAGGAAGTTATAATTCACCCCTCCACTTT.